The 8 T cell receptor beta chains reported below all come from one sample, sequenced in a study of blood T cell repertoires in COVID-19. The table came from immunoSEQ multiplex PCR; TCRdb's copy has only in-frame clones and leaves some out. The sample includes about 160,000 clones, approximately 86% of them seen just once. The sequenced sample was PBMCs or T cells enriched from blood (not recorded which). The receptor source for this set is a man aged 55 to 70 who had recovered from COVID-19.

This sequence joins TRBV28 and TRBJ1-2; TRBD1 aligns across 8 bases. This CDR3 spans 12 amino acids. Germline V gives CDR1 MDHEN, CDR2 SYDVKM. V gave up 6 bases and J gave up 8 bases; unmatched junction bases: 5. The CDR3 bases are TGTGCCAGCAGGGGAGACAGGGGCGGCTACACCTTC. As protein: CASRGDRGGYTF.

J is TRBJ2-2 and V is TRBV24-1; tentative D call: TRBD2 (6 bases). CDR1 KGHDR and CDR2 SFDVKD come from the germline V gene. Trimming took off 2 bases at V and 4 bases at J, with 19 bases between the two ends. The CDR3 consists of 18 residues. In DNA, the CDR3 is TGTGCCACCAGTGATTCATGGGGGTCTAGCGTGGGCACCGGGGAGCTGTTTTTT. Its protein product is CATSDSWGSSVGTGELFF.

The J gene is TRBJ2-1, the V gene TRBV15; weak D call: TRBD2 (6 bases). This CDR3 contains 17 residues. V dropped 5 bases and J dropped 6 bases, with 23 bases sitting between them. The V gene's germline CDR1 is LNHNV and CDR2 YYDKDF (reference sequence). CDR3 coding DNA: TGTGCCACCAGCTCCGCTAAGGGCGGGGTACAGTCCAATGAGCAGTTCTTC. Translation: CATSSAKGGVQSNEQFF.

The CDR3 is CASSPRGRATEAFF. CDR3 nucleotides: TGTGCCAGCAGCCCCCGCGGGAGGGCCACTGAAGCTTTCTTT. The gene calls are TRBV9 and TRBJ1-1; D call uncertain. Per germline, CDR1 SGDLS and CDR2 YYNGEE. The V end lost 4 bases, the J end lost 4 bases, and 14 bases lay between the germline ends. CDR3 size: 14 residues.

This rearrangement joins TRBV9 to TRBJ2-1; 11 bases agree with TRBD2. CDR3 length equals 18 residues. The V gene end was trimmed by 0 bases and the J gene end by 4 bases; junction bases not matched to a gene: 9. The germline V gene has CDR1 SGDLS and CDR2 YYNGEE. The CDR3 nucleotides read TGTGCCAGCAGCGTAGATCCGGCAGGGACTAGCGGTTACAATGAGCAGTTCTTC. As protein: CASSVDPAGTSGYNEQFF.

The genes are TRBV6-5 and TRBJ2-7, with 7 bases that match TRBD1. CDR3 length equals 15 residues. Germline V gene sequence: CDR1 MNHEY, CDR2 SVGAGI. With 5 bases clipped from V and 0 bases from J, the junction kept 7 bases outside the gene matches. CDR3 nucleotide sequence: TGTGCCAGCAGTCCGGGGACAGTAAACTCCTACGAGCAGTACTTC. As protein: CASSPGTVNSYEQYF.

The chain has TRBV6-1 and TRBJ2-5; 9 bases are a match to TRBD1. The CDR3 has 13 amino acids. Germline V gene lookup returns CDR1 MNHNS and CDR2 SASEGT. V dropped 5 bases and J dropped 5; count of bases not matched to a gene: 3. CDR3 coding DNA: TGTGCCAGCAGTTGGGACAGGGATGAGACCCAGTACTTC. Protein: CASSWDRDETQYF.

As regards this clone: Other DNA sequences in this specimen translate into the identical CDR3. This chain links TRBV4-2 with TRBJ2-1; 7 positions match TRBD2. The ends lost 1 base at V and 3 bases at J; junction bases unmatched: 0. Germline V gives CDR1 LGHNA, CDR2 YNFKEQ. The CDR3 has 14 amino acids. The CDR3 nucleotides are TGTGCCAGCAGCCAAGCGGGGGGCTACAATGAGCAGTTCTTC. This encodes CASSQAGGYNEQFF.